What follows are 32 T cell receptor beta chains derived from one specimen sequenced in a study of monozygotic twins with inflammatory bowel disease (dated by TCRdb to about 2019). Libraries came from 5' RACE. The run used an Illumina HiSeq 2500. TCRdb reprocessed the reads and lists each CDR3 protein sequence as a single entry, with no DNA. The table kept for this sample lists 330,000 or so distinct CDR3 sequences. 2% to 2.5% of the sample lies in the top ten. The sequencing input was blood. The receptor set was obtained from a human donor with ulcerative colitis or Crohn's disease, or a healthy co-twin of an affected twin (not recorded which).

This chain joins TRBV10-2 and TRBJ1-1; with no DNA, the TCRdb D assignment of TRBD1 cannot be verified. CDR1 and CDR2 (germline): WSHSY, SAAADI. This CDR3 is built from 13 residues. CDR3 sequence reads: CASSLGGQTEAFF.

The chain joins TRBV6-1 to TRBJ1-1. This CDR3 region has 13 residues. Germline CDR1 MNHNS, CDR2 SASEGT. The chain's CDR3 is CASSVWANTEAFF.

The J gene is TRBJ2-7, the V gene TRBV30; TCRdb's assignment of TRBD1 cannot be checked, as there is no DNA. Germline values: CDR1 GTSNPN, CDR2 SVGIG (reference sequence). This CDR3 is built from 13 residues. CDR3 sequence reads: CAWSRDRENEQYF.

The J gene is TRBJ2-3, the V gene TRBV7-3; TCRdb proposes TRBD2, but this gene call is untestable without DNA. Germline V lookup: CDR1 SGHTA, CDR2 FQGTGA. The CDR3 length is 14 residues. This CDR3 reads CASSYAGFADTQYF.

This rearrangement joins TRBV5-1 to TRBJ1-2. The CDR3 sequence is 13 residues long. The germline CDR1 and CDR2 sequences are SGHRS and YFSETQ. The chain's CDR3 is CASSLEGNYGYTF.

The CDR3 region is CASSYMGGGASGTEAFF. This sequence joins TRBV7-9 and TRBJ1-1. CDR1 and CDR2 (germline): SEHNR, FQNEAQ (reference sequence). The CDR3 is 17 amino acids.

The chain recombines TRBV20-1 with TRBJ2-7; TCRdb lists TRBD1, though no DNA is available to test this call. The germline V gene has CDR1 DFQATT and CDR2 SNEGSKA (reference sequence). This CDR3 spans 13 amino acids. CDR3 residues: CSASWTSRGEQYF.

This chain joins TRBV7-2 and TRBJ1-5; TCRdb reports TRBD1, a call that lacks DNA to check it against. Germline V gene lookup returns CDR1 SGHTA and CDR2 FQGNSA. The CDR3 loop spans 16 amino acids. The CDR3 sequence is CASSHGTRTSNQPQHF.

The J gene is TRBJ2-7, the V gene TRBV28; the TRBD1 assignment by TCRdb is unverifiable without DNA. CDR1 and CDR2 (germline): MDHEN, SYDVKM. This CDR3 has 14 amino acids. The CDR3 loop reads CASSRTYGSYEQYF.

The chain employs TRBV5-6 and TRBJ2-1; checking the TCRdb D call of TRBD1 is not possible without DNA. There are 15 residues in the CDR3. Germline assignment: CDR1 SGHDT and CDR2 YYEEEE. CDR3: CASSPNRQGDNEQFF.

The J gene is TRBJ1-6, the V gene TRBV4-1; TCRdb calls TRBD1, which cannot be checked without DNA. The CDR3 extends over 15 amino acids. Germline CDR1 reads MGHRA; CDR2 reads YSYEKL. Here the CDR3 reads CASSQTGTVNSPLHF.

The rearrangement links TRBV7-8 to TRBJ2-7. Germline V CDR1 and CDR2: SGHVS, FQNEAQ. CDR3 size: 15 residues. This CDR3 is CASSLGYQSSYEQYF. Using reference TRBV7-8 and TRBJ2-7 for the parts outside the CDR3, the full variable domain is GAGVSQSPRYKVAKRGQDVALRCDPISGHVSLFWYQQALGQGPEFLTYFQNEAQLDKSGLPSDRFFAERPEGSVSTLKIQRTQQEDSAVYLCASSLGYQSSYEQYFGPGTRLTVT.

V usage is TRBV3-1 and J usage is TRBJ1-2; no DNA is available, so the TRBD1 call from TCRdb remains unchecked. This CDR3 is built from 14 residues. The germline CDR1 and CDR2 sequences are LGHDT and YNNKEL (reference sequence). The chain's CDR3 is CASSQEQGDYGYTF.

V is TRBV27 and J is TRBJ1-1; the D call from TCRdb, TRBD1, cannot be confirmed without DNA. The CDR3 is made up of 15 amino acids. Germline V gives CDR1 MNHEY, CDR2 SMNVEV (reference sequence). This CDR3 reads CASSSIDGGITEAFF.

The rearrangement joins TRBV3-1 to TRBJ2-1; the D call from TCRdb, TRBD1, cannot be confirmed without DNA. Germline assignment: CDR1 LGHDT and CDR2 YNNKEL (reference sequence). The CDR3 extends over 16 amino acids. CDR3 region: CASSQDKQGDYNEQFF.

The CDR3 loop is CASSPGLAGFTDTQYF. The rearrangement uses TRBV2 and TRBJ2-3; TCRdb's D call of TRBD2 is untestable without DNA. Germline CDR1 SNHLY, CDR2 FYNNEI. The CDR3 loop spans 16 amino acids.

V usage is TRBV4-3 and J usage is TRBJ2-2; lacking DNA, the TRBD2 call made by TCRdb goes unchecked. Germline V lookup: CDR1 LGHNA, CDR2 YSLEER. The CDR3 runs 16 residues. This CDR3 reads CASSLLAGGRAGELFF.

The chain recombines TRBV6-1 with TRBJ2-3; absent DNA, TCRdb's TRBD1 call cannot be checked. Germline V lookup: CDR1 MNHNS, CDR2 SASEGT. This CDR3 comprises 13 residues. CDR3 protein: CASSESRADTQYF.

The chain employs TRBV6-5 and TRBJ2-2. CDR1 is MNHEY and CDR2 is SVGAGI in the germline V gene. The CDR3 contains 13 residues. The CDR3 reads CASAAENTGELFF.

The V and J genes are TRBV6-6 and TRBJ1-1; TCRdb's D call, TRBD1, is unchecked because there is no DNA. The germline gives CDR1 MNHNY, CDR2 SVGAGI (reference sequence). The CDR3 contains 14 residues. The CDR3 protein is CASSYVDRGDEAFF.

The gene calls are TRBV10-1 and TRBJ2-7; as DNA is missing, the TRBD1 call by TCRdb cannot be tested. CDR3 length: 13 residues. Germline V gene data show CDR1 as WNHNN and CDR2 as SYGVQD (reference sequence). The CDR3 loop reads CASSELGKGEQYF.

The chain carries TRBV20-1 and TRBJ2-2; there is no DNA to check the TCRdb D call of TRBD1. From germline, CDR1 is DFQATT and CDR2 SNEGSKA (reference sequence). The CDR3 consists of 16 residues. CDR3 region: CSARDWDGTNTGELFF.

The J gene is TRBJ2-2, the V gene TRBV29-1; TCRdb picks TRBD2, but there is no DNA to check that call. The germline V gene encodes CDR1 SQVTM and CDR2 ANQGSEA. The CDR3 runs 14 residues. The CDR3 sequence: CSVTSGKDTGELFF.

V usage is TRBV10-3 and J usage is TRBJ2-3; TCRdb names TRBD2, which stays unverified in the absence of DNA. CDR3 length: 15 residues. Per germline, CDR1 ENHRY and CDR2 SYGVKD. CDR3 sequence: CAIRLAGEGTDTQYF.

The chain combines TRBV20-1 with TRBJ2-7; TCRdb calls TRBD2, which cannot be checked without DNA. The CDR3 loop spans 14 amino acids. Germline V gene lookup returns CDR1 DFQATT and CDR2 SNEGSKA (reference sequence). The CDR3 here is CSATGQRVTYEQYF.

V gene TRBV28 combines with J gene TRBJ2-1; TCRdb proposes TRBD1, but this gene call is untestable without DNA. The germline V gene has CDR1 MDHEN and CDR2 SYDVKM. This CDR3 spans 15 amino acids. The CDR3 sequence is CASSLSGVLGDEQFF.

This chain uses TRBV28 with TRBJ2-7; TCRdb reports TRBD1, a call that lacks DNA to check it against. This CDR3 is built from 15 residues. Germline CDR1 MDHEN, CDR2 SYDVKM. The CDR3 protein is CASRVGRGVPYEQYF.

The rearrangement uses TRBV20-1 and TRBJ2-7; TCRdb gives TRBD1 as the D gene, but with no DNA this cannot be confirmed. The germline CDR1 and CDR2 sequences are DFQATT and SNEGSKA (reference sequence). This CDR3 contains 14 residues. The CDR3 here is CSVGRGTGAREQYF.

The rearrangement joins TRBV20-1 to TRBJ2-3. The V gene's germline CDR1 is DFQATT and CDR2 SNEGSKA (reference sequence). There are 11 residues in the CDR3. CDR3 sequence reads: CSAPRLDTQYF.

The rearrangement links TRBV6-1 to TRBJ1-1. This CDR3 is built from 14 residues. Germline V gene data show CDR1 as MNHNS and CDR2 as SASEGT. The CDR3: CASSPGEDPTEAFF.

CDR3 in amino acids: CASRKGQGEFLGSGANVLTF. The V call is TRBV5-1, the J call TRBJ2-6; TCRdb indicates TRBD1, and absent DNA this call remains unverified. CDR1 and CDR2 (germline): SGHRS, YFSETQ. The CDR3 is made up of 20 amino acids. The full variable domain, in which reference TRBV5-1 and TRBJ2-6 provide the parts outside the CDR3, is KAGVTQTPRYLIKTRGQQVTLSCSPISGHRSVSWYQQTPGQGLQFLFEYFSETQRNKGNFPGRFSGRQFSNSRSEMNVSTLELGDSALYLCASRKGQGEFLGSGANVLTFGAGSRLTVL.

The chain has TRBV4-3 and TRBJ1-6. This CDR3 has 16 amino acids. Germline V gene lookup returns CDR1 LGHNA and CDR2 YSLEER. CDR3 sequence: CASSQDLAGGNSPLHF.